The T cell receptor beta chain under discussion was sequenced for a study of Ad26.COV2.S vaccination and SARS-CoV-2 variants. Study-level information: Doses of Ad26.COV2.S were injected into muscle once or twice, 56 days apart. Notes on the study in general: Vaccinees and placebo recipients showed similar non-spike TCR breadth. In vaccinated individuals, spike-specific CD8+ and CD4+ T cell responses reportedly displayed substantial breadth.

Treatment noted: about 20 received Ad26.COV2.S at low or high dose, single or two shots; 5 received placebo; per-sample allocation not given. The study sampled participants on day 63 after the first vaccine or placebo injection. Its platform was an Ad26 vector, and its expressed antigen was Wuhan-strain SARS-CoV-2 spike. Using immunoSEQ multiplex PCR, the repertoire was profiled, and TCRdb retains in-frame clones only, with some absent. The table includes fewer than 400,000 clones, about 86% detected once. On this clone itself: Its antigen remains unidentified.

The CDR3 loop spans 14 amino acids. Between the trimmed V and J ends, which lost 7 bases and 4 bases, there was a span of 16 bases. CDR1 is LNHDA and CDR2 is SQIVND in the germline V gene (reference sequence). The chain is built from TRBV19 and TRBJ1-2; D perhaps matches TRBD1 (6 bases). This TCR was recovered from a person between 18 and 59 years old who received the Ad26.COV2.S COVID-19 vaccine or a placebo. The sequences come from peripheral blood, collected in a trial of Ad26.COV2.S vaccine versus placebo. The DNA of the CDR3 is TGTGCCAGTACCCCAACAGGGAAGGGCTATGGCTACACCTTC. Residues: CASTPTGKGYGYTF.